The clone carrying this TCR beta chain was detected once. These data belong to a study of blood T cell repertoires in COVID-19. Study summary: T cells, B-cell-depleted T cells, or PBMCs supplied cDNA or gDNA.

The CDR3 sequence is 15 residues long. From germline, CDR1 is SGHRS and CDR2 YFSETQ. Trimming cost V 0 bases and J 6 bases; bases outside gene matches: 7. Authors' analysis steps: Researchers report that nucleated cell counts were estimated from reference gene primer amplification. Measured with immunoSEQ multiplex PCR; TCRdb has only the in-frame clones, and not every one. Clone size and the V and J calls come from that table; the DNA yielded D and trimming. The sample holds hundreds of thousands of clones; roughly 87% are singletons and the top ten take over 2%. The sequence derives from a woman aged 45 to 65 who had recovered from COVID-19. Sequenced input: peripheral blood. The chain joins TRBV5-1 to TRBJ2-3; TRBD2 matches at 7 bases. This CDR3 is CASSLGLLTSDTQYF. The CDR3 DNA reads TGCGCCAGCAGCTTGGGGCTATTGACTAGCGATACGCAGTATTTT.